The source of this TCR beta chain is a study of blood T cells in healthy people across ages. This CDR3 spans 11 amino acids. The germline gives CDR1 LGHDT, CDR2 YNNKEL (reference sequence). Details on this clonotype: The junction does not match germline at one end; this may be a read error.

Together with a sample-barcoded 5' primer, a J-beta primer mix was included in a second PCR lasting roughly 6 to 12 cycles. TCRdb fed the 5' RACE reads into MiXCR, producing one record per CDR3 protein. The sample contains about 640,000 distinct CDR3 sequences, roughly three fifths of which appear only once. This sequence joins TRBV3-1 and TRBJ2-7, with D unresolved. This receptor was taken from a man aged 55-75 years in good health. The sample comprised blood. This CDR3 is CASSEDPTQYF. The CDR3 DNA reads TGTGCCAGCAGCGAAGACCCGACACAGTACTTC.